The 11 T cell receptor beta chains in this list originate from one sample, sequenced in a study of breast tumors, draining lymph nodes, adjacent tissues listed by TCRdb under 2016. Library creation used multiplex PCR. Sequencing instrument: Illumina HiSeq 2000. In-frame beta chains were kept once TCRdb had trimmed the public reads at Q25 with fastp and called clones with MiXCR. A single entry per CDR3 protein holds the most common genes and DNA from its merged rows. The table for this sample lists 50,000 to 85,000 distinct CDR3 sequences; 40% to 55% of them were counted only once. 8.4% of the sample lies in the top ten. Sequenced input: breast tumor tissue. The receptors originated from a female donor with breast cancer. Some clones in this sample may be carry-over from other donors' samples.

This clonotype was seen a few times. The chain carries TRBV7-3 and TRBJ1-4, with D hard to call. This CDR3 is 14 amino acids long. V was pared by 5 bases and J by 3 bases, with 10 bases between. CDR1 is SGHTA, CDR2 FQGTGA, per germline. CDR3 sequence: CASSLAGANEKLFF. The CDR3, as DNA: TGTGCCAGCAGCCTAGCGGGAGCTAATGAAAAACTGTTTTTT. The full variable domain, with the rest looked up from reference TRBV7-3 and TRBJ1-4, is GAGVSQTPSNKVTEKGKYVELRCDPISGHTALYWYRQSLGQGPEFLIYFQGTGAADDSGLPNDRFFAVRPEGSVSTLKIQRTERGDSAVYLCASSLAGANEKLFFGSGTQLSVL.

The gene calls are TRBV7-9 and TRBJ2-2, with D possibly TRBD1 on 6 matching bases. The CDR3 length is 14 residues. The germline CDR1 and CDR2 sequences are SEHNR and FQNEAQ (reference sequence). Trimming pared 5 bases from V and 1 base from J, leaving 8 bases between. CDR3 coding DNA: TGTGCCAGCAGCACGGACAGGAACACCGGGGAGCTGTTTTTT. As protein: CASSTDRNTGELFF.

V gene TRBV7-3 combines with J gene TRBJ2-7; TRBD2 is a possible D gene (6 bases). Germline V lookup: CDR1 SGHTA, CDR2 FQGTGA. CDR3 length: 16 residues. With 5 bases removed from V and 7 bases from J, the gap between germline ends came to 24 bases. The CDR3 coding sequence is TGTGCCAGCAGCGCGAAATCCGGGAGCTGGGTCGAAGAGCAGTACTTC. This gives the protein CASSAKSGSWVEEQYF. The full variable domain, rest sourced from reference TRBV7-3 and TRBJ2-7, is GAGVSQTPSNKVTEKGKYVELRCDPISGHTALYWYRQSLGQGPEFLIYFQGTGAADDSGLPNDRFFAVRPEGSVSTLKIQRTERGDSAVYLCASSAKSGSWVEEQYFGPGTRLTVT.

This clonotype came up many times. This sequence joins TRBV20-1 and TRBJ1-1; 11 nucleotides agree with TRBD1. The CDR3 runs 16 residues. V trimming: 8 bases; J trimming: 2 bases; junction bases outside the gene matches: 13. Looked up from germline, CDR1 is DFQATT and CDR2 is SNEGSKA (reference sequence). DNA for the CDR3: TGCAGTTCTTCTACGGACAGGGGGCACCAAAACACTGAAGCTTTCTTT. Translating it yields CSSSTDRGHQNTEAFF.

The rearrangement links TRBV7-8 to TRBJ1-5; weak D call: TRBD1 (6 bases). Germline-derived CDR1 and CDR2 are SGHVS and FQNEAQ. The CDR3 extends over 13 amino acids. The ends were cut back, 8 bases at V and 9 bases at J, with 17 bases in the middle. CDR3 region: CASPGTTLGPQHF. Here the CDR3 DNA reads TGTGCCAGCCCCGGGACAACCTTAGGGCCCCAGCATTTT.

This clonotype showed up many times. The rearrangement uses TRBV5-4 and TRBJ2-7; D possibly corresponds to TRBD2 (5 bases). The CDR3 spans 11 residues. V was pared by 4 bases and J by 3 bases, with 5 bases between. Germline V gives CDR1 SGHNT, CDR2 YYREEE (reference sequence). The DNA for the CDR3 is TGTGCCAGCAGCCGGGACTACGAGCAGTACTTC. It translates to CASSRDYEQYF.

The table lists this clonotype with a few counts. The rearrangement links TRBV19 to TRBJ1-1; D uncertain. The CDR3 runs to 15 residues. With 6 bases removed from V and 5 bases from J, the gap between germline ends came to 19 bases. Germline CDR1 is LNHDA and CDR2 is SQIVND (reference sequence). The CDR3 DNA reads TGTGCCAGTAGATCGGGTCTGGGAGTGGGTACTGAAGCTTTCTTT. Amino acid sequence: CASRSGLGVGTEAFF.

The chain carries TRBV7-3 and TRBJ2-3; D possibly corresponds to TRBD2 (7 bases). With 1 base removed from V and 2 bases from J, the gap between germline ends came to 13 bases. CDR3 length equals 16 residues. Germline loops: CDR1 SGHTA, CDR2 FQGTGA. As DNA, the CDR3 is TGTGCCAGCAGCTTAAACGGGGGGCAGTACACAGATACGCAGTATTTT. Its translation: CASSLNGGQYTDTQYF.

V is TRBV15 and J is TRBJ2-7; the D gene could be TRBD1 or TRBD2 (6 bases each). Per germline, CDR1 LNHNV and CDR2 YYDKDF (reference sequence). The CDR3 loop spans 18 amino acids. The V and J ends lost 3 bases and 0 bases respectively, with 21 bases between them. CDR3 sequence: CATSREGGKDRSSYEQYF. For the CDR3, the DNA is TGTGCCACCAGCAGGGAGGGGGGAAAAGACAGGAGCTCCTACGAGCAGTACTTC.

To note about this clonotype: A much larger clone lies a single base off, so this may be a read error. This chain uses TRBV11-2 with TRBJ2-5; D is possibly TRBD1 (6 bases). CDR3 size: 14 residues. CDR1 SGHAT and CDR2 FQNNGV come from the germline V gene. The V and J ends lost 0 bases and 7 bases respectively, with 12 bases between them. The CDR3: CASSLDRGPGTQYF. The CDR3 nucleotides are TGTGCCAGCAGCTTAGACAGGGGCCCAGGGACCCAGTACTTC.

Note on this clonotype: An end of the junction differs from the germline gene, which may be a read error. The chain joins TRBV4-1 to TRBJ1-6; D gene unclear. The germline V gene has CDR1 MGHRA and CDR2 YSYEKL. This CDR3 comprises 9 residues. The CDR3 nucleotides read TGCGCCAGCGGCGTAAGGGCACGTTTT. It codes for CASGVRARF.